Listed below are T cell receptor beta chains from one sample, sequenced in a study of blood T cell repertoires in COVID-19. Sequencing used immunoSEQ multiplex PCR; TCRdb keeps in-frame clones, though not all of them. The table shows fewer than 150,000 clones, with about 84% occurring only once. Source material: peripheral blood. The source is a woman older than 75 in a cohort sampled during active or convalescent COVID-19. The CDR3 runs from the conserved cysteine through the conserved F or W. A D gene is named only where the DNA matches it firmly. Clone size, where shown, is once, few, many, or a class for clones that have expanded.

length | J | size | V | D | CDR3 | DNA
15 | TRBJ1-4 | . | TRBV28 | TRBD1 | CASRVTGGTNEKLFF | TGTGCCAGCAGGGTGACAGGGGGTACTAATGAAAAACTGTTTTTT
17 | TRBJ2-6 | . | TRBV24-1 | . | CATGGLGPSSGANVLTF | TGTGCCACCGGTGGATTGGGCCCCAGCTCTGGGGCCAACGTCCTGACTTTC
20 | TRBJ1-3 | . | TRBV13 | . | CASSRIPKVPTGNTTHTIYF | TGTGCCAGCAGCAGAATCCCAAAAGTACCTACCGGGAACACAACACACACCATATATTTT
17 | TRBJ2-6 | . | TRBV19 | TRBD1 | CASSRVQGALGANVLTF | TGTGCCAGTAGTCGGGTACAGGGGGCGCTTGGGGCCAACGTCCTGACTTTC
15 | TRBJ1-5 | many | TRBV6-1 | TRBD1 | CASSERDRGDQPQHF | TGTGCCAGCAGTGAACGGGACAGGGGAGATCAGCCCCAGCATTTT
14 | TRBJ1-1 | . | TRBV7-2 | . | CASSPWTENTEAFF | TGTGCCAGCAGCCCCTGGACAGAGAACACTGAAGCTTTCTTT
13 | TRBJ2-7 | few | TRBV19 | TRBD1 | CASRDRGSYEQYF | TGTGCCAGCCGGGACAGGGGGTCCTACGAGCAGTACTTC
14 | TRBJ2-4 | . | TRBV5-5 | TRBD1 | CASSLAGGKNIQYF | TGTGCCAGCAGCTTGGCAGGGGGCAAAAACATTCAGTACTTC
14 | TRBJ2-7 | . | TRBV5-1 | TRBD2 | CASSSAAGTYEQYF | TGCGCCAGCAGCTCGGCAGCGGGGACCTACGAGCAGTACTTC
12 | TRBJ1-2 | . | TRBV29-1 | . | CSVEWQNYGYTF | TGCAGCGTTGAATGGCAGAACTATGGCTACACCTTC
14 | TRBJ1-1 | few | TRBV18 | TRBD1 | CASSWGQGYTEAFF | TGTGCCAGCTCGTGGGGACAGGGTTACACTGAAGCTTTCTTT
14 | TRBJ2-3 | . | TRBV6-4 | . | CASSEQGGTDTQYF | TGTGCCAGCAGTGAACAGGGAGGGACAGATACGCAGTATTTT
16 | TRBJ2-7 | . | TRBV5-1 | . | CASSATGSGYSYEQYF | TGCGCCAGCAGCGCGACCGGGTCGGGGTATTCCTACGAGCAGTACTTC
14 | TRBJ1-1 | . | TRBV5-4 | . | CASSLGGPGSEAFF | TGTGCCAGCAGCTTGGGGGGTCCGGGATCAGAAGCTTTCTTT